These 21 T cell receptor beta chains share one sample of origin, sequenced in a study of post-analysis software for immune sequencing data. Unique molecular identifiers were carried by the TCR beta cDNA libraries. MiXCR was run by TCRdb on the PCR reads, yielding one entry per CDR3 protein. The data show 650,000 to 850,000 distinct CDR3 sequences, approximately 44% seen once. General observations from the study: TRBV segments more frequent in patients than in controls numbered roughly 5 and included TRBV5-6, TRBV5-1 and TRBV20-1.

For these receptors, no antigen is known. Sequencing was done on a sample of blood. These receptors were obtained from a girl between 5 and 17 years old with multiple sclerosis.

CDR3 nucleotide sequence: TGTGCCAGCAGCGTAGCTGACCTATCTGGGGCCAACGTCCTGACTTTC. This encodes CASSVADLSGANVLTF. The chain is built from TRBV9 and TRBJ2-6; D unclear. V gave up 0 bases and J gave up 1 base, with 8 bases separating them. Germline-derived CDR1 and CDR2 are SGDLS and YYNGEE. The CDR3 is made up of 16 amino acids.

V usage is TRBV3-1 and J usage is TRBJ2-1, with D perhaps TRBD2 (5 bases). V dropped 2 bases and J dropped 6 bases, with 11 bases sitting between them. The germline V gene has CDR1 LGHDT and CDR2 YNNKEL (reference sequence). The length of the CDR3 is 14 residues. This CDR3 is CASSQLAPGNEQFF. DNA of the CDR3: TGTGCCAGCAGCCAACTAGCTCCCGGCAATGAGCAGTTCTTC.

This clonotype was seen a handful of times. The chain carries TRBV20-1 and TRBJ2-7; D possibly corresponds to TRBD1 (8 bases). Germline assignment: CDR1 DFQATT and CDR2 SNEGSKA (reference sequence). The CDR3 runs to 16 residues. V was trimmed by 0 bases and J by 2 bases, leaving 17 bases between them. CDR3 bases: TGCAGTGCTAGAGATCTAACAGGGGGGACTACCTACGAGCAGTACTTC. This gives the protein CSARDLTGGTTYEQYF.

This clonotype was observed a handful of times. The J gene is TRBJ1-5, the V gene TRBV6-5; the D gene is possibly TRBD1 (5 bases). The V end lost 7 bases, the J end lost 6 bases, and 19 bases lay between the germline ends. This CDR3 comprises 15 residues. CDR1 is MNHEY, CDR2 SVGAGI, per germline. The CDR3 here is CASKSSPGSTQPQHF. CDR3 in DNA: TGTGCCAGCAAATCATCCCCAGGGTCCACTCAGCCCCAGCATTTT.

The chain joins TRBV5-6 to TRBJ1-5, with D hard to call. Trimming took 1 base from V and 6 from J, leaving 17 bases between them. This CDR3 comprises 16 residues. Germline V gives CDR1 SGHDT, CDR2 YYEEEE. In DNA, the CDR3 is TGTGCCAGCAGCTTGTGGAGTATTCAGTTCAGTCAGCCCCAGCATTTT. Translation gives CASSLWSIQFSQPQHF.

The rearrangement joins TRBV7-2 to TRBJ2-7; 8 bases map to TRBD1. The V segment lost 4 bases and the J segment 3 bases; nucleotides outside the gene matches: 8. The CDR3 runs to 15 residues. Germline V gene sequence: CDR1 SGHTA, CDR2 FQGNSA. The CDR3 loop reads CASSSRTGRNYEQYF. DNA of the CDR3: TGTGCCAGCAGCTCCCGGACAGGGAGGAACTACGAGCAGTACTTC.

The chain employs TRBV10-3 and TRBJ2-4, with D uncertain. The DNA end favors TRBJ2-7, so the J call may be wrong. Germline lookup yields CDR1 ENHRY and CDR2 SYGVKD. CDR3 size: 12 residues. The CDR3 loop reads CAIKGQTYEQYF. CDR3 DNA sequence: TGTGCCATCAAGGGCCAGACCTACGAGCAGTACTTC.

This clonotype was counted between two and nine times. The chain joins TRBV12-3 or TRBV12-4 to TRBJ2-2, with unresolved D. Deletions cut 5 bases from V and 10 bases from J, with 8 bases between. The length of the CDR3 is 11 residues. In DNA, the CDR3 is TGTGCCAGCAGTCCCCTCGAGGAGCTGTTTTTT. As protein: CASSPLEELFF.

A note on this clonotype: At one end, the junction sequence differs from germline, possibly due to a read error. The chain recombines TRBV28 with TRBJ2-3, with D uncertain. Germline V gives CDR1 MDHEN, CDR2 SYDVKM. The CDR3 has 16 residues. The DNA of the CDR3 is TGTGCCAGCAGTCTCCGCGGAGCCGATCGCACAGATACGCGGTATTTT. Translating it yields CASSLRGADRTDTRYF.

This clonotype showed up just a few times. The V call is TRBV15, the J call TRBJ2-1; TRBD2 aligns across 13 bases. J lost 8 bases, V lost 1 base, and 8 bases had no gene match. This CDR3 has 17 residues. The germline CDR1 and CDR2 sequences are LNHNV and YYDKDF (reference sequence). CDR3 in amino acids: CATSRAGTSGESDEQFF. CDR3 in DNA: TGTGCCACCAGCAGAGCCGGGACTAGCGGGGAAAGTGATGAGCAGTTCTTC.

The rearrangement uses TRBV2 and TRBJ2-1; 9 bases map to TRBD2. This CDR3 contains 16 residues. Germline V gene sequence: CDR1 SNHLY, CDR2 FYNNEI. V lost 4 bases, J lost 1 base, and 5 bases stayed unmatched. The CDR3 nucleotides read TGTGCCAGCAGTGTTACGCGGGAGGGTTCCTACAATGAGCAGTTCTTC. Its protein product is CASSVTREGSYNEQFF.

V usage is TRBV12-3 or TRBV12-4 and J usage is TRBJ1-1; a possible D gene is TRBD1 (5 bases). Trimming took 7 bases from V and 3 from J, leaving 12 bases between them. This CDR3 is 13 amino acids long. The CDR3 bases are TGTGCCAGCACCGGGACGACGGACACTGAAGCTTTCTTT. Translating it yields CASTGTTDTEAFF.

This chain joins TRBV2 and TRBJ2-3; maybe TRBD2 (6 bases). The CDR3 spans 15 residues. The V gene lost 6 bases and the J gene lost 0 bases, with 13 bases spanning the gap. The V gene's germline CDR1 is SNHLY and CDR2 FYNNEI. CDR3 DNA sequence: TGTGCCAGCAGAGAGCGGGCGCCTAGCACAGATACGCAGTATTTT. Its protein product is CASRERAPSTDTQYF.

The gene calls are TRBV20-1 and TRBJ1-6, with a tentative D call TRBD1 (6 bases). This CDR3 is 12 amino acids long. CDR1 and CDR2 from the germline V gene are DFQATT and SNEGSKA (reference sequence). Trimming took 6 bases from V and 13 from J, leaving 16 bases between them. CDR3 coding DNA: TGCAGTGCCTCCTACACAGGGACGCCCCTCCACTTT. Protein product: CSASYTGTPLHF.

This clonotype was counted a few times. The chain links TRBV5-1 to TRBJ2-5, with D maybe TRBD1 (6 bases). The germline V gene encodes CDR1 SGHRS and CDR2 YFSETQ. This CDR3 spans 14 amino acids. Trimming took 3 bases from V and 4 from J, leaving 13 bases between them. DNA for the CDR3: TGCGCCAGCAGCTCGGATACAGGGAGAGAGACCCAGTACTTC. It yields the protein CASSSDTGRETQYF.

This clonotype appeared a few times. This chain connects TRBV29-1 to TRBJ1-2; no clear D. V lost 4 bases and J 1 base, leaving 7 bases between the germline ends. The germline V gene encodes CDR1 SQVTM and CDR2 ANQGSEA. This CDR3 is built from 12 residues. The chain's CDR3 is CSVVGINYGYTF. The CDR3 DNA reads TGCAGCGTTGTTGGGATTAACTATGGCTACACCTTC.

This clonotype was observed a few times. J is TRBJ2-7 and V is TRBV5-1; 9 nucleotides match TRBD2. With V trimmed by 4 bases and J by 2 bases, 4 bases remained unmatched. The CDR3 totals 14 residues. The germline V gene has CDR1 SGHRS and CDR2 YFSETQ. CDR3 in DNA: TGCGCCAGCAGCAGTAGCGGGGGACCCTACGAGCAGTACTTC. It yields the protein CASSSSGGPYEQYF.

The V and J genes are TRBV13 and TRBJ2-3; D may be TRBD1 (6 bases). Germline loops: CDR1 PRHDT, CDR2 FYEKMQ (reference sequence). Trimming took off 6 bases at V and 1 base at J, with 11 bases between the two ends. There are 14 residues in the CDR3. The DNA of the CDR3 is TGTGCCAGCAGTTCGGGACACCGCACAGATACGCAGTATTTT. This sequence encodes CASSSGHRTDTQYF.

This clonotype has more than one count but fewer than ten. This sequence joins TRBV5-1 and TRBJ2-3, with a tentative D call TRBD1 (6 bases). The germline CDR1 and CDR2 sequences are SGHRS and YFSETQ. The CDR3 loop spans 15 amino acids. V gave up 7 bases and J gave up 2 bases, with 17 bases separating them. The CDR3 sequence: CASSSGGYDTDTQYF. In nucleotides, the CDR3 is TGCGCCAGCTCCAGTGGGGGCTACGACACAGATACGCAGTATTTT.

The rearrangement uses TRBV6-5 and TRBJ1-5; 7 positions match TRBD1. CDR1 and CDR2 (germline): MNHEY, SVGAGI. V dropped 5 bases and J dropped 0; count of bases not matched to a gene: 4. The CDR3 has 15 residues. Here the CDR3 DNA reads TGTGCCAGCAGTCTGACAGGGTATAGCAATCAGCCCCAGCATTTT. It codes for CASSLTGYSNQPQHF.

This chain links TRBV5-6 with TRBJ2-7; the D is unclear. CDR3 length: 12 residues. In germline, CDR1 is SGHDT, CDR2 YYEEEE. The V and J ends lost 0 bases and 5 bases respectively, with 6 bases between them. The CDR3 bases are TGTGCCAGCAGCTTGGCTAACAACGAGCAGTACTTC. It yields the protein CASSLANNEQYF.